A single sample is the source of the 31 T cell receptor beta chains below, sequenced in a study of blood T cells in healthy people across ages. Alongside a J-beta primer mix, a sample-barcoded 5' primer served in a second PCR lasting roughly 7 to 11 cycles. Each CDR3 protein gets one entry after TCRdb re-called the 5' RACE reads with MiXCR. This table has 1.5 million to 2 million distinct CDR3 sequences, approximately 28% appearing once. The specimen sequenced was blood. The receptor set was obtained from a woman younger than 45 in good health.

This clonotype was detected ten times or more. This chain joins TRBV29-1 and TRBJ2-5, with D maybe TRBD2 (5 bases). The germline V gene has CDR1 SQVTM and CDR2 ANQGSEA. The CDR3 length is 14 residues. V was pared by 0 bases and J by 0 bases, with 8 bases between. The CDR3, as DNA: TGCAGCGTTGAAGATTTGGACTACCAAGAGACCCAGTACTTC. Its protein is CSVEDLDYQETQYF.

The chain has TRBV5-1 and TRBJ2-1; TRBD2 aligns across 10 bases. The CDR3 totals 16 residues. The ends lost 2 bases at V and 8 bases at J; junction bases unmatched: 10. Per the germline V gene, CDR1 is SGHRS and CDR2 is YFSETQ. CDR3 DNA sequence: TGCGCCAGCAGCTTCCTGAGCGGGGGGGCCATAGATGAGCAGTTCTTC. It specifies CASSFLSGGAIDEQFF. Full variable domain (outside the CDR3, taken from reference TRBV5-1 and TRBJ2-1): KAGVTQTPRYLIKTRGQQVTLSCSPISGHRSVSWYQQTPGQGLQFLFEYFSETQRNKGNFPGRFSGRQFSNSRSEMNVSTLELGDSALYLCASSFLSGGAIDEQFFGPGTRLTVL.

The chain combines TRBV27 with TRBJ1-2; 8 nucleotides align to TRBD1. V shed 6 bases, J shed 2 bases, and the junction held 8 bases outside the gene matches. Looked up from germline, CDR1 is MNHEY and CDR2 is SMNVEV (reference sequence). The CDR3 contains 15 residues. The CDR3 sequence is CASSRTGMGNYGYTF. The CDR3 DNA sequence: TGTGCCAGCAGCCGGACAGGGATGGGAAACTATGGCTACACCTTC.

The V call is TRBV29-1, the J call TRBJ2-1; the D is unclear. The length of the CDR3 is 13 residues. The V and J ends lost 6 bases and 4 bases respectively, with 13 bases between them. Germline V CDR1 and CDR2: SQVTM, ANQGSEA. CDR3 amino acids: CSVRAFSYNEQFF. The CDR3 region has the DNA TGCAGCGTACGGGCATTCTCGTACAATGAGCAGTTCTTC.

This clonotype appeared a single time. The V and J genes are TRBV9 and TRBJ1-4; D is undetermined. V was shortened by 4 bases and J by 6 bases, with 7 bases between the two germline ends. The germline CDR1 and CDR2 sequences are SGDLS and YYNGEE. This CDR3 comprises 12 residues. CDR3 nucleotides: TGTGCCAGCAGCCCGTCACATGAAAAACTGTTTTTT. This sequence encodes CASSPSHEKLFF.

The V gene is TRBV29-1, the J gene TRBJ1-5, with 9 bases identical to TRBD1. The CDR3 sequence is 13 residues long. V was pared by 7 bases and J by 2 bases, with 3 bases of the junction left unmatched. Looked up from germline, CDR1 is SQVTM and CDR2 is ANQGSEA. The chain's CDR3 is CSGGQGGNQPQHF. The DNA of the CDR3 is TGCAGCGGGGGACAGGGTGGCAATCAGCCCCAGCATTTT.

This clonotype was detected only a few times. The chain employs TRBV7-9 and TRBJ1-2; D ambiguous. The CDR3 spans 15 residues. CDR1 and CDR2 (germline): SEHNR, FQNEAQ (reference sequence). Trimming cost V 4 bases and J 1 base, with 13 bases left between them. CDR3 protein: CASSYDVWSNYGYTF. The CDR3 region has the DNA TGTGCCAGCAGCTACGATGTCTGGAGTAACTATGGCTACACCTTC.

In this sample, this clonotype turned up many times. The chain uses TRBV5-1 and TRBJ2-7; D may correspond to TRBD1 or TRBD2 (5 bases each). Trimming took off 6 bases at V and 3 bases at J, with 13 bases between the two ends. The CDR3 runs to 13 residues. Germline-derived CDR1 and CDR2 are SGHRS and YFSETQ. The CDR3 reads CASTRDGFYEQYF. In DNA, the CDR3 is TGCGCCAGCACCCGGGACGGATTCTACGAGCAGTACTTC.

This clonotype turned up a few times. This sequence joins TRBV20-1 and TRBJ2-3, with no clear D. The germline CDR1 and CDR2 sequences are DFQATT and SNEGSKA (reference sequence). The CDR3 totals 12 residues. V gave up 6 bases and J gave up 2 bases, with 9 bases separating them. The CDR3 loop is CSAPYNTDTQYF. The CDR3 bases are TGCAGTGCACCTTATAACACAGATACGCAGTATTTT.

The chain is built from TRBV6-6 and TRBJ1-3; D remains ambiguous. Per germline, CDR1 MNHNY and CDR2 SVGAGI (reference sequence). This CDR3 is built from 14 residues. The germline V and J ends were trimmed by 0 bases and 4 bases, with 7 bases remaining between them. The CDR3 nucleotides are TGTGCCAGCAGTTACTCTCGGCAGGGAAACACCATATATTTT. It encodes CASSYSRQGNTIYF.

The sample holds many counts of this clonotype. The V gene is TRBV4-3, the J gene TRBJ2-6; no clear D. This CDR3 region has 15 residues. Trimming shortened V by 5 bases and J by 1 base, and 9 bases separated the two germline ends. The germline CDR1 and CDR2 sequences are LGHNA and YSLEER. The CDR3 region is CASSDNPSGANVLTF. CDR3 DNA sequence: TGCGCCAGCAGCGACAACCCTTCTGGGGCCAACGTCCTGACTTTC.

There are many counts of this clonotype. The V gene is TRBV7-2, the J gene TRBJ2-5, with no clear D. V was shortened by 5 bases and J by 5 bases, with 15 bases between the two germline ends. Germline CDR1 reads SGHTA; CDR2 reads FQGNSA. This CDR3 is built from 14 residues. The chain's CDR3 is CASSPAWLQETQYF. In DNA, the CDR3 is TGTGCCAGCAGCCCAGCTTGGCTCCAGGAGACCCAGTACTTC.

This clonotype has only a few counts. The chain joins TRBV10-3 to TRBJ1-5, with 7 nucleotides matching TRBD1. Germline loops: CDR1 ENHRY, CDR2 SYGVKD. Trimming removed 3 bases from V and 6 bases from J; junction bases left unmatched: 11. The CDR3 consists of 16 residues. For the CDR3, the DNA is TGTGCCATCAGTGAAATAGGGGGCCCCCCGTTTCAGCCCCAGCATTTT. It translates to CAISEIGGPPFQPQHF.

The rearrangement uses TRBV6-6 and TRBJ1-4, with a weak D call TRBD1 (5 bases). The V gene lost 9 bases and the J gene lost 4 bases, with 15 bases spanning the gap. Germline assignment: CDR1 MNHNY and CDR2 SVGAGI (reference sequence). The CDR3 length is 14 residues. CDR3 sequence: CASMGLPDNEKLFF. The CDR3 DNA follows: TGTGCCAGTATGGGACTCCCCGATAATGAAAAACTGTTTTTT.

Regarding this clonotype: A single base separates this from a much larger clone, so it may be a read error. J is TRBJ2-5 and V is TRBV20-1; D possibly corresponds to TRBD2 (5 bases). The J call may be mistaken, given a closer DNA end match to TRBJ2-1. CDR1 and CDR2 (germline): DFQATT, SNEGSKA (reference sequence). The CDR3 is made up of 13 amino acids. The CDR3 sequence: CSAIGSGQETQFF. The DNA of the CDR3 is TGCAGTGCTATAGGCAGCGGTCAAGAGACCCAGTTCTTC.

V is TRBV9 and J is TRBJ2-1, with 10 bases fitting TRBD1. The CDR3 is 15 residues long. Germline trimming cut 2 bases from V and 4 bases from J; bases unmatched to any gene: 3. The V gene's germline CDR1 is SGDLS and CDR2 YYNGEE. This CDR3 reads CASSVDRGWYNEQFF. The CDR3 DNA follows: TGTGCCAGCAGCGTGGACAGGGGGTGGTACAATGAGCAGTTCTTC.

This clonotype was counted once. This may come from a read error, since a much larger clone is one base off. J is TRBJ2-3 and V is TRBV15; D perhaps matches TRBD2 (5 bases). V lost 9 bases and J lost 0, with 13 bases in between. This CDR3 has 14 amino acids. The germline V gene encodes CDR1 LNHNV and CDR2 YYDKDF (reference sequence). The CDR3 sequence: CATGMKRSTDTQYF. CDR3 nucleotide sequence: TGTGCCACAGGGATGAAGCGGAGCACAGATACGCAGTATTTT.

This clonotype was picked up a small number of times. The gene calls are TRBV18 and TRBJ2-1; TRBD1 matches 11 bases. The CDR3 covers 20 residues. Germline V gene sequence: CDR1 KGHSH, CDR2 LQKENI. J was trimmed by 5 bases and V by 1 base; bases with no gene match: 16. The CDR3 DNA is TGTGCCAGCTCACCACGGTTGGGACAGGGGGGCGGACTAGCCGACAATGAGCAGTTCTTC. It codes for CASSPRLGQGGGLADNEQFF.

V is TRBV19 and J is TRBJ1-5, with a possible D match to TRBD1 (6 bases). Germline loops: CDR1 LNHDA, CDR2 SQIVND (reference sequence). The germline V and J ends were trimmed by 4 bases and 4 bases, with 17 bases remaining between them. The CDR3 length is 16 residues. The DNA of the CDR3 is TGTGCCAGTAGTACCCTGGACAGCACCTTTAATCAGCCCCAGCATTTT. As protein: CASSTLDSTFNQPQHF.

This clonotype has just a few counts. The rearrangement links TRBV7-9 to TRBJ1-2; D may be TRBD1 (5 bases). Germline values: CDR1 SEHNR, CDR2 FQNEAQ (reference sequence). The length of the CDR3 is 13 residues. Trimming removed 4 bases from V and 8 bases from J, with 14 bases in between. CDR3 coding DNA: TGTGCCAGCAGCTGGGACGGAGAGGGCGGCTACACCTTC. Translating it yields CASSWDGEGGYTF.

This clonotype was found a few times. This rearrangement joins TRBV7-9 to TRBJ1-2; maybe TRBD1 (6 bases). Looked up from germline, CDR1 is SEHNR and CDR2 is FQNEAQ (reference sequence). This CDR3 has 15 residues. Trimming cost V 4 bases and J 5 bases, with 17 bases left between them. This CDR3 is CASSSKWGQDYGYTF. In DNA form, the CDR3 reads TGTGCCAGCAGCTCAAAGTGGGGGCAGGATTATGGCTACACCTTC.

Only a few counts were recorded for this clonotype. The CDR3 nucleotides read TGCGCCAGCAGCCAAGGGGACGGGTCCCCAGATACGCAGTATTTT. This codes for CASSQGDGSPDTQYF. V and J are TRBV4-3 and TRBJ2-3, with D perhaps assigned TRBD1 or TRBD2 (5 bases each). The V end was cut by 1 base, the J end by 4 bases, with 12 bases between. Germline CDR1 and CDR2: LGHNA and YSLEER. This CDR3 is 15 amino acids long.

The V call is TRBV11-2, the J call TRBJ1-1; TRBD1 matches at 9 bases. Germline V gene sequence: CDR1 SGHAT, CDR2 FQNNGV. The V and J ends lost 7 bases and 1 base, in that order; junction bases with no gene match: 4. The CDR3 totals 14 residues. DNA for the CDR3: TGTGCCAGCACGGACAGGGGAAGGAACACTGAAGCTTTCTTT. Translating it yields CASTDRGRNTEAFF.

This chain uses TRBV6-6 with TRBJ2-6, with D perhaps given as TRBD1 or TRBD2 (5 bases each). The CDR3 is 14 amino acids. The germline V gene encodes CDR1 MNHNY and CDR2 SVGAGI (reference sequence). With 6 bases removed from V and 8 bases from J, the gap between germline ends came to 14 bases. Written as DNA, the CDR3 is TGTGCCAGCAGCCCACAGCAGGGACCCAACGTCCTGACTTTC. Amino acid sequence: CASSPQQGPNVLTF.

This clonotype has more than one count but fewer than ten. At one end the junction does not follow the germline gene, possibly because of a read error. V is TRBV6-5 and J is TRBJ1-4, with 8 bases identical to TRBD1. There are 16 residues in the CDR3. Germline V gene sequence: CDR1 MNHEY, CDR2 SVGAGI. This chain's CDR3 is CSSSFDRGSTNEKLFF. DNA for the CDR3: TGTTCCAGCAGTTTCGACAGGGGTAGCACTAATGAAAAACTGTTTTTT.

Note on this clonotype: One end of the junction varies from germline; a read error may be responsible. The V and J genes are TRBV10-3 and TRBJ2-3, with TRBD2 matching over 14 bases. Germline CDR1 and CDR2: ENHRY and SYGVKD. The CDR3 length is 16 residues. The DNA of the CDR3 is TGTGCCGTCAGTGGCCGACTAGCGGGGGGGAGAGATACGCAGTATTTT. Translation gives CAVSGRLAGGRDTQYF.

This clonotype was seen many times. The rearrangement links TRBV6-6 to TRBJ2-1; D is unresolved. V lost 5 bases to trimming and J lost 2 bases, with 7 bases between them. Germline V CDR1 and CDR2: MNHNY, SVGAGI (reference sequence). CDR3 length: 13 residues. Here the CDR3 reads CASSPSTYNEQFF. CDR3 nucleotide sequence: TGTGCCAGCAGTCCTTCCACCTACAATGAGCAGTTCTTC.

This sequence joins TRBV7-9 and TRBJ2-6; D gene unclear. V lost 7 bases to trimming and J lost 4 bases, with 14 bases between them. The CDR3 length is 15 residues. The V gene's germline CDR1 is SEHNR and CDR2 FQNEAQ (reference sequence). The CDR3 spells CASNYSGSGANVLTF. For the CDR3, the DNA is TGTGCCAGCAACTACTCCGGGTCCGGGGCCAACGTCCTGACTTTC.

About this clonotype itself: At one end, the junction sequence differs from germline, possibly due to a read error. The chain recombines TRBV18 with TRBJ1-2; 8 nucleotides agree with TRBD1. CDR1 is KGHSH and CDR2 is LQKENI in the germline V gene. The CDR3 is 13 residues long. The CDR3 bases are TGTGCCAGCTCCCAGGACAGGGACTATGGCCACACCTTC. Amino acid sequence: CASSQDRDYGHTF.

This clonotype has only a few counts. The CDR3: CASSTVSEQYF. The CDR3 coding sequence is TGTGCCAGCTCCACGGTTTCCGAGCAGTACTTC. The chain has TRBV28 and TRBJ2-7, with unresolved D. The V gene lost 8 bases and the J gene lost 6 bases, with 11 bases spanning the gap. Germline loops: CDR1 MDHEN, CDR2 SYDVKM. The CDR3 is made up of 11 amino acids.

DNA for the CDR3: TGCGCCAGCAGCTTGGGGGGGACTAGCGGAACTAGCACAGATACGCAGTATTTT. This codes for CASSLGGTSGTSTDTQYF. The J gene is TRBJ2-3, the V gene TRBV5-1; 11 bases agree with TRBD2. CDR1 SGHRS and CDR2 YFSETQ come from the germline V gene. This CDR3 has 18 amino acids. The V and J ends lost 0 bases and 0 bases, in that order; junction bases with no gene match: 6.